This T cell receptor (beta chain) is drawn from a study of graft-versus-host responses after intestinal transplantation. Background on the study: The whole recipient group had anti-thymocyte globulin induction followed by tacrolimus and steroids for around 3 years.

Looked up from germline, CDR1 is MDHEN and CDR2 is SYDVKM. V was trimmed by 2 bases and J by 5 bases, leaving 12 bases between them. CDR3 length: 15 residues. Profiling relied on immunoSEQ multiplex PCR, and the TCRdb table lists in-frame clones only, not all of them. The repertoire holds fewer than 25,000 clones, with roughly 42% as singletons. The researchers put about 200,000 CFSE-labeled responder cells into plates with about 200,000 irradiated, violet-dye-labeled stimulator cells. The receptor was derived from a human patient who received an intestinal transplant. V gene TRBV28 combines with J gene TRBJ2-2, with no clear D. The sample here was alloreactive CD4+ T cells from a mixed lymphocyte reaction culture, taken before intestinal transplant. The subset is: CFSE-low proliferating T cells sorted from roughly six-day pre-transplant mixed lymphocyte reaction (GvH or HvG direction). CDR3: CASSLQLEQTGELFF. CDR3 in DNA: TGTGCCAGCAGTTTACAATTGGAGCAAACCGGGGAGCTGTTTTTT.